This TCR beta chain was profiled in a study of cytomegalovirus exposure and HLA in healthy donors. Study observations and caveats: Specific recognition of CMV antigens was confirmed in vitro for a few chains (all CMV-associated). Later on, a genetic analysis was performed. It linked a missense variant in DCLRE1C with V- and J-gene trimming of TCR beta.

Germline CDR1 and CDR2: MNHEY and SVGAGI. Deletions cut 6 bases from V and 3 bases from J, with 14 bases between. The CDR3 is 15 residues long. The PCR used 60 Vbeta and 13 Jbeta primers. In the original analysis: Counted up in a later analysis, unique TCR beta chains came to some 80 million, with around 10 million shared. This table comes from immunoSEQ multiplex PCR, and its TCRdb copy is limited to in-frame clones, with some not included. V, J and clone size derive from that table, while D and trimming were established from the DNA sequence. Of 150,000 to 200,000 clones in the sample, approximately 59% were seen once. This clone was recorded once. The antigen remains unidentified.

The genes are TRBV6-5 and TRBJ2-2; TRBD2 is a possible D gene (5 bases). The sample comprised PBMCs. The sequence was collected from a man aged 35 to 55 in good health and CMV-seronegative. CDR3 DNA: TGTGCCAGCAGGACTACTCGGTTGGACACCGGGGAGCTGTTTTTT. Its translation: CASRTTRLDTGELFF.